The sequence of this TCR beta chain was determined in a study of tumor and adjacent non-tumor tissue in lung cancer. About the research overall: Aged 31 to 76 years, patients included nine to ten men and several women with stage I to III disease.

Study-level results: Shorter survival was associated with higher TCR diversity in tumors. Tumor tissue had significantly higher TCR diversity than normal lung.

With respect to this clonotype: Antigen: not known. Because it lacks the conserved phenylalanine or tryptophan at the end, this CDR3 is likely a read error.

A modified ARM-PCR protocol with three rounds of nested PCR amplified TCRbeta. One entry per CDR3 protein results from TCRdb running MiXCR on the multiplex PCR reads. This repertoire shows tens of thousands of distinct CDR3 sequences, roughly 77% found once; its top ten account for less than 50%. This sample's RNA came from whole unsorted tissue. The normal lung tissue was taken more than 3 cm from the tumor edge. Donors were chemotherapy-naive, newly diagnosed lung cancer surgical patients in China, August–November 2014. The TCR comes from a man between 60 and 75 years old with non-small cell lung cancer. The sample consisted of distant non-tumor lung tissue.

The CDR3 coding sequence is TGTGCCAGCACCCATCTCACAAGCTCCTACAATGAGCAGTTCTCC. Protein sequence: CASTHLTSSYNEQFS. V and J are TRBV11-2 and TRBJ2-1; D is undetermined. Germline CDR1 and CDR2: SGHAT and FQNNGV. The ends were cut back, 7 bases at V and 0 bases at J, with 13 bases in the middle. CDR3 size: 15 residues.